This TCR beta chain was recorded in a study of blood T cell repertoires in COVID-19. For the study at large: Sources were T cells, B-cell-depleted T cells, or PBMCs; the material itself was cDNA or gDNA.

Per the original methods: It was from reference gene primer amplification that nucleated cell counts were estimated. Clones were sequenced by immunoSEQ multiplex PCR, and TCRdb holds only the in-frame ones, with some missing. V, J and clone size reflect that table, while D and trimming were determined from the DNA. Counted here are roughly 300,000 clones, 65% to 85% occurring once; the ten biggest clones make up roughly 1.5%. Germline V gene sequence: CDR1 MNHNY, CDR2 SVGAGI (reference sequence). After removal of 3 bases from V and 3 bases from J, the junction contained 8 bases not matched to a gene. The CDR3 totals 16 residues.

This chain joins TRBV6-6 and TRBJ2-5; 9 bases match TRBD1. The sequence derives from a human donor with COVID-19, enrolled during active disease. The donor label of this sample is uncertain. Sequences were obtained from peripheral blood. The CDR3 protein is CASSYTGQGIKETQYF. The CDR3 DNA reads TGTGCCAGCAGTTATACCGGACAGGGGATTAAAGAGACCCAGTACTTC.